This is a list of T cell receptor beta chains from one sample in a study of persistence of HIV-infected CD4 T cells. The method was immunoSEQ multiplex PCR; TCRdb's version includes in-frame clones alone and lacks a portion of them. The top ten clones hold around 0.81% of a sample with 25,000 to 30,000 clones, roughly 78% of them seen once. Their recognized antigens are unknown. Sequences were derived from CD4+ T cells sorted from PBMCs after approximately 19-hour stimulation, sampled from a patient who received antiretroviral therapy. All receptors come from an adult woman with HIV who was CMV-seropositive. The CDR3 runs from the conserved cysteine through the conserved F or W. The order of the fields is clone size, D gene, V gene, J gene, CDR3 protein, CDR3 DNA. The D gene is left open where the match is weak. Some rows have no size entry. The others give once, few or many, or a class for an expanded clone.

NA	NA	TRBV10-2	TRBJ1-2	CASSERTRGYTF	TGCGCCAGCAGTGAAAGGACCCGGGGCTACACCTTC
NA	NA	TRBV10-3	TRBJ2-2	CAIKEGAGTGELFF	TGTGCCATCAAGGAGGGGGCCGGCACCGGGGAGCTGTTTTTT
NA	NA	TRBV25-1	TRBJ1-6	CASSEYRGGGSPLHF	TGTGCCAGCAGTGAATATAGGGGAGGAGGTTCACCCCTCCACTTT
NA	TRBD1	TRBV2	TRBJ1-1	CASKGQLFGTTEAFF	TGTGCCAGCAAGGGACAGTTATTCGGGACCACTGAAGCTTTCTTT
few	NA	TRBV30	TRBJ1-1	CAWSVGQGSEAFF	TGTGCCTGGAGTGTAGGGCAGGGGAGTGAAGCTTTCTTT
NA	TRBD1	TRBV18	TRBJ1-4	CASSPRGTGEKLFF	TGTGCCAGCTCACCCAGGGGGACAGGGGAAAAACTGTTTTTT
NA	NA	TRBV5-4	TRBJ2-6	CASSLGIASGANVLTF	TGTGCCAGCAGCCTCGGGATAGCCTCTGGGGCCAACGTCCTGACTTTC
NA	TRBD1	TRBV6-2/TRBV6-3	TRBJ2-1	CASSSGQFYNEQFF	TGTGCCAGCAGTTCGGGACAGTTCTACAATGAGCAGTTCTTC
few	NA	TRBV24-1	TRBJ1-2	CATSDVTGSHTF	TGTGCCACCAGTGATGTGACAGGTAGTCACACCTTC
NA	TRBD1	TRBV6-5	TRBJ1-2	CASSRTGHYGYTF	TGTGCCAGCAGCAGGACAGGGCACTATGGCTACACCTTC
NA	NA	TRBV5-1	TRBJ1-1	CASSLEGREATEAFF	TGCGCCAGCAGCTTGGAGGGCAGGGAGGCCACTGAAGCTTTCTTT
NA	NA	TRBV6-5	TRBJ2-7	CASGQQTYEQYF	TGTGCCAGCGGCCAGCAAACCTACGAGCAGTACTTC
NA	TRBD2	TRBV19	TRBJ2-1	CATGWAGGGGEQFF	TGTGCCACCGGTTGGGCGGGCGGGGGGGGTGAGCAGTTCTTC